This T cell receptor beta chain was observed in a study of control samples from healthy donors and cancer patients. Sequenced by immunoSEQ multiplex PCR; TCRdb stores in-frame clones only, minus some. The repertoire includes approximately 120,000 clones, 80% to 90% of them detected once, and around 17% sits in the top ten. The CDR3 has 14 residues. The germline V gene encodes CDR1 ENHRY and CDR2 SYGVKD. Trimming removed 2 bases from V and 7 bases from J, with 11 bases in between. The sequenced material came from blood. This TCR was recovered from a woman between 45 and 60 years old in good health. The J gene is TRBJ1-4, the V gene TRBV10-3; D is possibly TRBD1 (5 bases). The CDR3 nucleotides read TGTGCCATCAGTGAGGGGGGGATGGGTGAAAAACTGTTTTTT. Its protein is CAISEGGMGEKLFF.